Listed below are T cell receptor beta chains from one sample, sequenced in a study of blood T cells in healthy people across ages. TCRdb reanalysed the 5' RACE reads using MiXCR and keeps one entry per CDR3 protein. The data contain fewer than 1 million distinct CDR3 sequences, approximately 44% of them singletons. The sample taken for sequencing was blood. These receptors all stem from a man aged 55 to 69 in good health. CDR3s include the opening cysteine and the closing phenylalanine or tryptophan. A clone size is listed for some rows: how often the clone was seen (once, few, many), or a class if it is expanded.

cdr3_aa,v_call,clone_size,j_call
CASSEWSTGTDTQYF,TRBV6-1,-,TRBJ2-3
CASSSGLPYEQYF,TRBV7-2,-,TRBJ2-7
CASSSKVNTEAFF,TRBV9,-,TRBJ1-1
CASSSVVGLTDTQYF,TRBV5-5,many,TRBJ2-3
CASSYSSVAGYLSEQFF,TRBV6-5,-,TRBJ2-1
CASSFGLEGETQYF,TRBV6-6,few,TRBJ2-5
CASVPQGGETQYF,TRBV18,-,TRBJ2-5
CASSQVPRPRFDEQYF,TRBV4-3,-,TRBJ2-5
CASRWDRAHNEQFF,TRBV6-2/TRBV6-3,few,TRBJ2-1
CASSIGRADTQYF,TRBV12-3/TRBV12-4,-,TRBJ2-3
CSATGGEQYF,TRBV20-1,-,-
CSATKQVYNEQFF,TRBV20-1,many,TRBJ2-1
CASSPLAPGTGGHEQYF,TRBV18,-,-
CAGSTPGSAGANVLTF,TRBV28,-,TRBJ2-6
CASSYSNGQGWGEQYF,TRBV6-5,few,TRBJ2-7
CASSQKLRGGHNEQYF,TRBV4-3,-,TRBJ2-5
CASSLAQRDFFTDTQYF,TRBV12-3/TRBV12-4,-,TRBJ2-3
CASSQDVRTGGYEQYF,TRBV3-1,-,TRBJ2-7
CASSFTGANTYGYTF,TRBV7-2,once,TRBJ1-2
CASSVVGLDTQYF,TRBV9,-,TRBJ2-3